The source of this T cell receptor (beta chain) is a study of blood T cell repertoires in COVID-19. This clone was recorded once. Generated by immunoSEQ multiplex PCR, the TCRdb table keeps only in-frame clones and is missing some. The profile shows around 100,000 clones, roughly 85% of them singletons. Germline V gene lookup returns CDR1 MNHEY and CDR2 SVGAGI. Trimming cost V 10 bases and J 3 bases, with 9 bases left between them. CDR3 length equals 11 residues. This sequence was found in a man between 50 and 59 years old with active COVID-19. Sequenced input: peripheral blood. This chain joins TRBV6-5 and TRBJ2-5; D unresolved. In DNA, the CDR3 is TGTGCCATCCTCCCCGAAGAGACCCAGTACTTC. Its protein is CAILPEETQYF.